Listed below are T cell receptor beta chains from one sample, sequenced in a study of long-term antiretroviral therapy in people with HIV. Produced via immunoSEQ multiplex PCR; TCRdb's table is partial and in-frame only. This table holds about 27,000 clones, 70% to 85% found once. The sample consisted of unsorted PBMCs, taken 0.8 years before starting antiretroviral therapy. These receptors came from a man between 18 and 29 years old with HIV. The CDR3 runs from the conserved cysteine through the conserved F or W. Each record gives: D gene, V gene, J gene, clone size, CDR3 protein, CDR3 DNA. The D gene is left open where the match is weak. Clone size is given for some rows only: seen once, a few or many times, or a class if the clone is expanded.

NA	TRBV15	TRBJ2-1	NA	CATSSEADNEQFF	TGTGCCACCAGCTCGGAGGCAGACAATGAGCAGTTCTTC
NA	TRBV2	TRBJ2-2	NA	CASNEVGLDTGELFF	TGTGCCAGCAACGAGGTTGGTTTAGACACCGGGGAGCTGTTTTTT
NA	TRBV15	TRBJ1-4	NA	CATSRVGVTATNEKLFF	TGTGCCACCAGCAGAGTCGGCGTAACTGCAACTAATGAAAAACTGTTTTTT
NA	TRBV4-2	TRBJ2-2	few	CASSQEVRSGELFF	TGTGCCAGCAGCCAAGAAGTTAGGTCCGGGGAGCTGTTTTTT
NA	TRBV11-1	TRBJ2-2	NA	CASSRGTNTGELFF	TGTGCCAGCAGCCGGGGCACGAACACCGGGGAGCTGTTTTTT
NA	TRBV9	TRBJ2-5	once	CASSQVWGEETQYF	TGTGCCAGCAGCCAAGTCTGGGGGGAAGAGACCCAGTACTTC
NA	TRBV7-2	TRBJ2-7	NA	CASNVFFGNEQYF	TGTGCCAGCAACGTCTTCTTCGGGAACGAGCAGTACTTC
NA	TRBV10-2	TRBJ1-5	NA	CASSESRGLTQPQHF	TGCGCCAGCAGTGAGTCCCGGGGACTCACTCAGCCCCAGCATTTT
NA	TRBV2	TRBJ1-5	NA	CASTDSLNQPQHF	TGTGCCAGCACGGACAGTCTCAATCAGCCCCAGCATTTT
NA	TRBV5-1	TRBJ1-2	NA	CASSFSAGDLANYGYTF	TGCGCCAGCAGCTTTTCGGCAGGGGACTTGGCTAACTATGGCTACACCTTC
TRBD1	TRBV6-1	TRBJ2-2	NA	CASSKTGSNTGELFF	TGTGCCAGCAGTAAGACAGGGTCGAACACCGGGGAGCTGTTTTTT
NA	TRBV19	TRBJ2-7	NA	CASAGQGVREQYF	TGTGCCAGCGCGGGGCAGGGGGTTCGCGAGCAGTACTTC
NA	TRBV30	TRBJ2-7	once	CAWSISGDPDEQYF	TGTGCCTGGAGTATCTCCGGCGATCCCGACGAGCAGTACTTC
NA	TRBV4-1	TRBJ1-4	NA	CASSQVVPGDEKLFF	TGCGCCAGCAGCCAAGTGGTCCCGGGGGATGAAAAACTGTTTTTT
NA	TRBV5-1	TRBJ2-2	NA	CASSYGQSNTGELFF	TGCGCCAGCAGCTACGGACAGTCAAACACCGGGGAGCTGTTTTTT
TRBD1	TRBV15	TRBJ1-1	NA	CATSSQGAGVNTEAFF	TGTGCCACCAGCAGCCAGGGGGCGGGGGTGAACACTGAAGCTTTCTTT
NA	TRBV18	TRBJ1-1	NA	CASSPRRDPGGTEAFF	TGTGCCAGCTCACCACGCCGCGACCCGGGGGGGACTGAAGCTTTCTTT
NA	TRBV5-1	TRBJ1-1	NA	CASSLAFQNTEAFF	TGCGCCAGCAGCTTGGCCTTCCAGAACACTGAAGCTTTCTTT
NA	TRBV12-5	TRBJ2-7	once	CASGLSPGVGLARRSYEQYF	TGTGCTAGTGGTTTGTCTCCGGGTGTTGGGCTAGCGCGCCGCTCCTACGAGCAGTACTTC
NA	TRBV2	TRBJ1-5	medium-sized	CASRDGANQPQHF	TGTGCCAGCAGGGACGGTGCTAATCAGCCCCAGCATTTT
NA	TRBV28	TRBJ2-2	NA	CATITGTANTGELFF	TGTGCCACAATAACCGGGACGGCGAACACCGGGGAGCTGTTTTTT
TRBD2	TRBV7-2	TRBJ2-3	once	CASSNLAGGFRAQYF	TGTGCCAGCAGCAACCTAGCGGGAGGCTTCCGGGCGCAGTATTTT
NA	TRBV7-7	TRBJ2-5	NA	CASSPDSQETQYF	TGTGCTAGCAGCCCCGACAGTCAAGAGACCCAGTACTTC
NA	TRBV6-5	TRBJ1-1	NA	CASSVEVSDEAFF	TGTGCCAGCAGCGTGGAGGTGTCTGATGAAGCTTTCTTT
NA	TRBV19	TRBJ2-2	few	CASSIGTGELFF	TGTGCCAGTAGTATTGGGACCGGGGAGCTGTTTTTT
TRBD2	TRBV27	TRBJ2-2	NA	CASSFTSRETGELFF	TGTGCCAGCAGTTTTACTTCGCGGGAGACCGGGGAGCTGTTTTTT
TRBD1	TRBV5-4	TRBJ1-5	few	CASSPGTANQPQHF	TGTGCCAGCAGCCCAGGGACAGCTAATCAGCCCCAGCATTTT
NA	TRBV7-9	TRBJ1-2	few	CASSFGGGINYGYTF	TGTGCCAGCAGCTTCGGTGGGGGAATTAACTATGGCTACACCTTC
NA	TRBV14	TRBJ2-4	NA	CASSQDHRLPPKNIQYF	TGTGCCAGCAGCCAAGACCACAGGTTACCGCCAAAGAACATTCAGTACTTC
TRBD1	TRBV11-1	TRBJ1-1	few	CASSKMQGASEAFF	TGTGCCAGCAGCAAGATGCAGGGGGCGTCTGAAGCTTTCTTT
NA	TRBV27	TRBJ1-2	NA	CASSLKPGGKDGYTF	TGTGCCAGCAGTTTAAAGCCAGGAGGAAAGGATGGCTACACCTTC
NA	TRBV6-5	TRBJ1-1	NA	CASSYSLVDTEAFF	TGTGCCAGCAGTTACTCTCTTGTGGACACTGAAGCTTTCTTT
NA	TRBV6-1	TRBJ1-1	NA	CASSEFSAAFF	TGTGCCAGCAGTGAATTCTCAGCAGCTTTCTTT
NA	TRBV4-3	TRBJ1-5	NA	CASSLGLDQPQHF	TGCGCCAGCAGCCTTGGGCTGGATCAGCCCCAGCATTTT
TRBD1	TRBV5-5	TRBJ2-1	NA	CASSLGGGEWNEQFF	TGTGCCAGCAGCTTGGGAGGGGGCGAATGGAATGAGCAGTTCTTC
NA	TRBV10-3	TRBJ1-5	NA	CAISESNTDQPQHF	TGTGCCATCAGTGAGTCGAATACCGATCAGCCCCAGCATTTT
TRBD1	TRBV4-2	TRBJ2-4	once	CASSKGQEGNIQYF	TGTGCCAGCAGCAAGGGACAGGAAGGTAACATTCAGTACTTC
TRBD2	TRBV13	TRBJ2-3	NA	CASSTREPSGGAEDTQYF	TGTGCCAGCAGCACCCGGGAACCTAGCGGGGGGGCGGAGGATACGCAGTATTTT
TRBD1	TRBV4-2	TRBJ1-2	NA	CASSQDLGQINYGYTF	TGTGCCAGCAGCCAAGACTTGGGACAGATTAACTATGGCTACACCTTC
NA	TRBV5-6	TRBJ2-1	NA	CASSLIRAGGGEQFF	TGTGCCAGCAGCTTGATTCGCGCAGGAGGAGGTGAGCAGTTCTTC
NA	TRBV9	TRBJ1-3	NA	CASSAGRGERVVGNTIYF	TGTGCCAGCAGCGCCGGGAGGGGGGAGAGGGTGGTTGGAAACACCATATATTTT
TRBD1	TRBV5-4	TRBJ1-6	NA	CATNRGNYNSPLHF	TGTGCCACCAACAGGGGTAACTATAATTCACCCCTCCACTTT
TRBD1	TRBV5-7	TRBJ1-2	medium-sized	CASSGLRRGRGLGGYTF	TGTGCCAGCAGCGGGCTACGGAGGGGCAGGGGGCTTGGTGGCTACACCTTC
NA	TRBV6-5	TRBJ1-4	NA	CASSYGSSNEKLFF	TGTGCCAGCAGTTACGGCAGCTCTAATGAAAAACTGTTTTTT
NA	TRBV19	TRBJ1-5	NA	CASSISARSNQPQHF	TGTGCCAGTAGTATAAGTGCCCGTAGCAATCAGCCCCAGCATTTT
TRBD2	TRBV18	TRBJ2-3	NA	CASSPESQAGWNTDTQYF	TGTGCCAGCTCACCAGAGAGTCAAGCGGGATGGAACACAGATACGCAGTATTTT